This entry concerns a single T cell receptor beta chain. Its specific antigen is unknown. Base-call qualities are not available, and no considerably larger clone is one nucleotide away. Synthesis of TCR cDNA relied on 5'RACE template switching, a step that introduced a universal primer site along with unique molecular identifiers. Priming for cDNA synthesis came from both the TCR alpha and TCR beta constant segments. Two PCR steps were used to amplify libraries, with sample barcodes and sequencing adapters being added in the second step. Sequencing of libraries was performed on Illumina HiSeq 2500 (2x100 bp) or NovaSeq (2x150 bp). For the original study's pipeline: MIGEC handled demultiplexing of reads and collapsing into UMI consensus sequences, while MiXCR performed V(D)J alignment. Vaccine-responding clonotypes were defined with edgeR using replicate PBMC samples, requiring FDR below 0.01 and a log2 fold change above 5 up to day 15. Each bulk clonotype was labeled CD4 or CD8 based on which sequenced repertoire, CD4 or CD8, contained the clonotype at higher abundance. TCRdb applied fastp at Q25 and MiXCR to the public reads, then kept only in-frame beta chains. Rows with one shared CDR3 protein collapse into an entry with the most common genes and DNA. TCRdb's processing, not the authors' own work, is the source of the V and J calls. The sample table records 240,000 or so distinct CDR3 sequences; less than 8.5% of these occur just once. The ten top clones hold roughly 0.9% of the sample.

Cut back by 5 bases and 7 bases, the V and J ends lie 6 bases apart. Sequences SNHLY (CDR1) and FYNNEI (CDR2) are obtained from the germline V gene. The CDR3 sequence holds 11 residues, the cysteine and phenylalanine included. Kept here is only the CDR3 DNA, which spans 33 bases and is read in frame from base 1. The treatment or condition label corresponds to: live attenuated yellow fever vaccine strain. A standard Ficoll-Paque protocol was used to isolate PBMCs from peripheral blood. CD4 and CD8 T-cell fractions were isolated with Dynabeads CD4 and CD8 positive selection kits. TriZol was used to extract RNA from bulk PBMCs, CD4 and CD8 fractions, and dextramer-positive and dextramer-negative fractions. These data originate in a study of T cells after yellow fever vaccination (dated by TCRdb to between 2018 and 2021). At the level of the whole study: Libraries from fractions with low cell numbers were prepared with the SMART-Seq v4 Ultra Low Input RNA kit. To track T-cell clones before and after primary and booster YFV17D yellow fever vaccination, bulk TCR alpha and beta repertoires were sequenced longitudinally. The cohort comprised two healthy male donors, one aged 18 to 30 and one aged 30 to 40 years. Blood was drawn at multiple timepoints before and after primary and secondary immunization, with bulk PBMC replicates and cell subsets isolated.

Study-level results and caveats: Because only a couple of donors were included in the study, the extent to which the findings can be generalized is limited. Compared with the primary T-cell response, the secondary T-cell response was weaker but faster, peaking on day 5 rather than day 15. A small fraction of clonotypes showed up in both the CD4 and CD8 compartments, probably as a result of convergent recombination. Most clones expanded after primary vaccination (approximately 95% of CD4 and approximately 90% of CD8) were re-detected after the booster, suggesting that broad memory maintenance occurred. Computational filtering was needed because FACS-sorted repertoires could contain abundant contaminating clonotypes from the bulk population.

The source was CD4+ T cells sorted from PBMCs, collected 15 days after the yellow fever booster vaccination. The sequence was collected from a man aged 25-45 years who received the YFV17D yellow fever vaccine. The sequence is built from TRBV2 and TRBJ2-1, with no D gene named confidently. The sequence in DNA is TGTGCCAGCAGTCCCCAAAATGAGCAGTTCTTC. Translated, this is CASSPQNEQFF. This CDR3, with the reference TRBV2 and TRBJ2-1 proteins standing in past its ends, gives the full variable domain EPEVTQTPSHQVTQMGQEVILRCVPISNHLYFYWYRQILGQKVEFLVSFYNNEISEKSEIFDDQFSVERPDGSNFTLKIRSTKLEDSAMYFCASSPQNEQFFGPGTRLTVL.